The clone carrying this T cell receptor beta chain has a handful of counts. The antigen is undetermined. The data were taken from a study of T cell repertoires in cytomegalovirus infection. At the level of the study: Public signatures in TCR beta pointed to CMV infection and matching HLA type. General study results and limits: The response measured ex vivo was dominated by TCR beta clonotypes (HLA-C-restricted and CMV-specific). Totalled public TCR beta family frequency picked out people who carried CMV plus the relevant HLA.

Via MiXCR, TCRdb re-called the reads, giving one row per CDR3 protein. The sample contains fewer than 400,000 distinct CDR3 sequences, roughly 18% of which appear only once. Germline values: CDR1 SGHNT, CDR2 YYREEE (reference sequence). Deletions cut 4 bases from V and 4 bases from J, with 18 bases between. This CDR3 spans 16 amino acids. The receptor comes from a human donor in good health (CMV status not recorded). Some clones in this sample may be carry-over from other donors' samples. The rearrangement joins TRBV5-4 to TRBJ2-1; TRBD2 might be the D (6 bases). The sequencing input was PBMCs. CDR3 nucleotide sequence: TGTGCCAGCAGCGGGGGGTCGGGGCCCACATACAATGAGCAGTTCTTC. Translating gives CASSGGSGPTYNEQFF.